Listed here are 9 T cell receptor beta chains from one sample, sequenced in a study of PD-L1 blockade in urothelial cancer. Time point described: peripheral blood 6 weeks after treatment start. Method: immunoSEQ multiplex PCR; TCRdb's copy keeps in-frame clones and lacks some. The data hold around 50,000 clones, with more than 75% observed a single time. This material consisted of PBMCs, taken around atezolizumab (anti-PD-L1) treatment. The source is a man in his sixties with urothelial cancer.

CDR3 nucleotides: TGTGCCAGCAGTTTCGACACTTCCAACTATGGCTACACCTTC. It specifies CASSFDTSNYGYTF. The rearrangement joins TRBV5-6 to TRBJ1-2; no clear D. The CDR3 totals 14 residues. V was shortened by 5 bases and J by 2 bases, with 13 bases between the two germline ends. Germline-derived CDR1 and CDR2 are SGHDT and YYEEEE.

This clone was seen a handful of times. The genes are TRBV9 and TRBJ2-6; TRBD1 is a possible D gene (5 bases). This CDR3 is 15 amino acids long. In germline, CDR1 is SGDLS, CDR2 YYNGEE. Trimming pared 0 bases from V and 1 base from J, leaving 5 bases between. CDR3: CASSVEGSGANVLTF. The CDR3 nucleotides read TGTGCCAGCAGCGTAGAGGGGTCTGGGGCCAACGTCCTGACTTTC.

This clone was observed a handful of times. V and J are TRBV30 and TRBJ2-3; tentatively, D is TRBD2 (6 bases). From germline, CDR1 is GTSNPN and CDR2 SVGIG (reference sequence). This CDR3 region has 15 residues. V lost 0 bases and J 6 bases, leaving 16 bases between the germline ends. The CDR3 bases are TGTGCCTGGAGTGTAGGGTCAGGGAGGCAGGATACGCAGTATTTT. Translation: CAWSVGSGRQDTQYF.

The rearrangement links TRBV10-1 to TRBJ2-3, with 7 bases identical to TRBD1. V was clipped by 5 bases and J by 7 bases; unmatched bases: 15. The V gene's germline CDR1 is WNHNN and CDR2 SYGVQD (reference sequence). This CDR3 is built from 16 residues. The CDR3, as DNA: TGCGCCAGCAGTCCATTCCGGGACAGACCGATGAATACGCAGTATTTT. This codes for CASSPFRDRPMNTQYF.

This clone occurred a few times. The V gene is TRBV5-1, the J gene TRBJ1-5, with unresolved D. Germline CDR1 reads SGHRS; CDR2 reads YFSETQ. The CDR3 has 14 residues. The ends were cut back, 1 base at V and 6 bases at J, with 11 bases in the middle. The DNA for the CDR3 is TGCGCCAGCAGCTTGATGACGGGGAGTCAGCCCCAGCATTTT. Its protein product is CASSLMTGSQPQHF.

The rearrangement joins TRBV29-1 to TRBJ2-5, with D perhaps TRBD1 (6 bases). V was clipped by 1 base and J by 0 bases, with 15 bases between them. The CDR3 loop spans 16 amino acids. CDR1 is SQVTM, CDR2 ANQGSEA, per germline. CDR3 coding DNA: TGCAGCGTTGAAGGGGGGCTTAGCTTGTACCAAGAGACCCAGTACTTC. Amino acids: CSVEGGLSLYQETQYF.

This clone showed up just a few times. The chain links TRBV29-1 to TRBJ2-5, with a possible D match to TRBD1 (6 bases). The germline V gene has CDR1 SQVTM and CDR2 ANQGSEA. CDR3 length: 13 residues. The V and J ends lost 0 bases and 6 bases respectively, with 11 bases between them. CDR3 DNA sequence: TGCAGCGTTGAAGATCAGGGGTCGAAGACCCAGTACTTC. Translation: CSVEDQGSKTQYF. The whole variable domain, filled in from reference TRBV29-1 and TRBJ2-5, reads SAVISQKPSRDICQRGTSLTIQCQVDSQVTMMFWYRQQPGQSLTLIATANQGSEATYESGFVIDKFPISRPNLTFSTLTVSNMSPEDSSIYLCSVEDQGSKTQYFGPGTRLLVL.

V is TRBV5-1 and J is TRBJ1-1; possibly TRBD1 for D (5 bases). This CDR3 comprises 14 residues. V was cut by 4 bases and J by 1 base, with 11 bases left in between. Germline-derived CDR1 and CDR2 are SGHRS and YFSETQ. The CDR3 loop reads CASSGKDKNTEAFF. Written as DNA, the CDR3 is TGCGCCAGCAGCGGAAAGGACAAGAACACTGAAGCTTTCTTT.

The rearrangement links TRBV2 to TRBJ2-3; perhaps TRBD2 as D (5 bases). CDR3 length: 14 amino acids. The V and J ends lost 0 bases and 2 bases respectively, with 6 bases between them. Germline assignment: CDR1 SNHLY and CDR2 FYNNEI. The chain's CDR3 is CASSEARVTDTQYF. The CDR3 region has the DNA TGTGCCAGCAGTGAAGCGCGGGTCACAGATACGCAGTATTTT.